This record covers a single TCR beta chain. Trimming shortened V by 8 bases and J by 0 bases, and 17 bases separated the two germline ends. The CDR3 contains 16 residues. From germline, CDR1 is MDHEN and CDR2 SYDVKM. This table comes from immunoSEQ multiplex PCR, and its TCRdb copy is limited to in-frame clones, with some not included. The data hold fewer than 500,000 clones, with about 91% observed a single time. This sample is part of a study of Ad26.COV2.S vaccination and SARS-CoV-2 variants. The sample's treatment: over 15 received Ad26.COV2.S at low or high dose, single or two shots; 5 received placebo; per-sample allocation not given. The samples date from day 63 after the first vaccine or placebo injection.

The V call is TRBV28, the J call TRBJ1-5; no clear D gene. This clonotype originated in a person between 18 and 59 years old who received the Ad26.COV2.S COVID-19 vaccine or a placebo. The starting material was peripheral blood, obtained in a trial of Ad26.COV2.S vaccine versus placebo. This CDR3 is CASHSPHQYSNQPQHF. In DNA form, the CDR3 reads TGTGCCAGCCATTCACCACACCAATATAGCAATCAGCCCCAGCATTTT. The full variable domain, in which reference TRBV28 and TRBJ1-5 provide the parts outside the CDR3, is DVKVTQSSRYLVKRTGEKVFLECVQDMDHENMFWYRQDPGLGLRLIYFSYDVKMKEKGDIPEGYSVSREKKERFSLILESASTNQTSMYLCASHSPHQYSNQPQHFGDGTRLSIL.